The clone carrying this T cell receptor beta chain was counted a few times. Its target is not known. The data are from a study of cytomegalovirus exposure and HLA in healthy donors. As for the study in general: Later analysis reported that the 130 or so validation repertoires shared the platform of the approximately 690 first-cohort repertoires.

Some clones are missing from TCRdb's copy, which holds only in-frame ones; the method was immunoSEQ multiplex PCR. The table records 200,000 to 250,000 clones, over 65% of them present only once. Study results and caveats: Specific recognition of CMV antigens was confirmed in vitro for three chains (all CMV-associated). The investigators catalogued 150 or so TCR beta chains as cytomegalovirus-associated.

Unmatched junction bases numbered 15, after V lost 5 bases and J lost 8 bases. The CDR3 has 16 amino acids. Germline CDR1 and CDR2: MNHEY and SMNVEV (reference sequence). The sample consisted of PBMCs. This sequence joins TRBV27 and TRBJ1-2; 9 nucleotides align to TRBD1. This sequence originates from a woman aged 18-29 years in good health and CMV-seronegative. The CDR3 DNA follows: TGTGCCAGCAGTCCAAGGGGGACAGGGACATTCGAGGGCTACACCTTC. Protein product: CASSPRGTGTFEGYTF.